This TCR beta chain comes out of a study of shared clonotypes between healthy human individuals. The protocol was immunoSEQ multiplex PCR, while the TCRdb copy is restricted to in-frame clones and leaves out a portion. The table has about 2.4 million clones, more than 90% seen once; the top ten hold around 0.15%. Germline-derived CDR1 and CDR2 are SGHDT and YYEEEE. The ends were cut back, 0 bases at V and 5 bases at J, with 9 bases in the middle. CDR3 length equals 14 residues. Every donor, a Caucasian adult, lived in Nashville, Tennessee. The chain carries TRBV5-6 and TRBJ1-5, with D perhaps TRBD1 (6 bases). Source material: naive CD4+ T cells sorted from blood. Subset reported: CD45RA+ positively selected. The TCR sequence derives from a man in his late teens or twenties in good health. CDR3 loop: CASSLAGGHQPQHF. The DNA of the CDR3 is TGTGCCAGCAGCTTGGCCGGGGGGCATCAGCCCCAGCATTTT.